The 32 T cell receptor beta chains below come from one sample, sequenced in a study of blood T cell repertoires in COVID-19. Assay used: immunoSEQ multiplex PCR; TCRdb lists only in-frame clones, some missing. The sample yields more than 95,000 clones, about 80% seen once. Sequencing was carried out using peripheral blood. The receptors stem from a human donor in a cohort sampled during active COVID-19.

The chain is built from TRBV4-2 and TRBJ2-3, with 10 bases lining up with TRBD2. The CDR3 extends over 16 amino acids. Germline-derived CDR1 and CDR2 are LGHNA and YNFKEQ. Trimming removed 2 bases from V and 0 bases from J; junction bases left unmatched: 2. This chain's CDR3 is CASSQNSGGSTDTQYF. CDR3 coding DNA: TGTGCCAGCAGCCAAAATAGCGGGGGGAGCACAGATACGCAGTATTTT.

V and J are TRBV19 and TRBJ2-3, with 12 bases lining up with TRBD1. Looked up from germline, CDR1 is LNHDA and CDR2 is SQIVND (reference sequence). The CDR3 has 15 amino acids. J gave up 4 bases and V 7 bases, and 6 bases lay outside the gene matches. This chain's CDR3 is CASIGGTGGSDTQYF. The CDR3, as DNA: TGTGCCAGTATTGGGGGGACAGGGGGCTCAGATACGCAGTATTTT.

V usage is TRBV4-2 and J usage is TRBJ2-2; 15 nucleotides match TRBD2. The J segment lost 4 bases and the V segment lost 1 base, leaving 10 bases of the junction unmatched. The CDR3 consists of 20 residues. CDR1 and CDR2 from the germline V gene are LGHNA and YNFKEQ. CDR3: CASSQAAGLAGGRRTGELFF. CDR3 sequence (DNA): TGTGCCAGCAGCCAAGCCGCGGGACTAGCGGGGGGAAGGCGCACCGGGGAGCTGTTTTTT.

J is TRBJ1-2 and V is TRBV9, with 8 nucleotides matching TRBD1. The CDR3 runs to 15 residues. Germline CDR1 SGDLS, CDR2 YYNGEE. V lost 3 bases, J lost 6 bases, and 10 bases stayed unmatched. This CDR3 reads CASSGGRQGRDGYTF. In nucleotides, the CDR3 is TGTGCCAGCAGCGGGGGACGACAGGGGAGAGATGGCTACACCTTC.

The CDR3 region has the DNA TGTGCCAGCAGCTTGGTTACTTCTAAGGGGATAGGGGCCAACGTCCTGACTTTC. This gives the protein CASSLVTSKGIGANVLTF. The J gene is TRBJ2-6, the V gene TRBV5-5; possible D gene TRBD1, 5 bases. Trimming removed 0 bases from V and 4 bases from J, with 17 bases in between. From germline, CDR1 is SGHKS and CDR2 YYEKEE (reference sequence). The CDR3 covers 18 residues.

The chain links TRBV4-2 to TRBJ2-3; 10 bases align to TRBD2. The CDR3 runs to 16 residues. The V gene's germline CDR1 is LGHNA and CDR2 YNFKEQ. V trimming: 1 base; J trimming: 1 base; junction bases outside the gene matches: 2. The CDR3 spells CASSQVLAGGTDTQYF. In DNA form, the CDR3 reads TGTGCCAGCAGCCAAGTCCTAGCGGGGGGCACAGATACGCAGTATTTT.

This rearrangement joins TRBV10-1 to TRBJ2-5; 9 positions agree with TRBD1. CDR3 size: 15 residues. V was clipped by 5 bases and J by 0 bases; unmatched bases: 4. Germline V gene lookup returns CDR1 WNHNN and CDR2 SYGVQD (reference sequence). For the CDR3, the DNA is TGCGCCAGCAGTACGGGACAGGGCTACCAAGAGACCCAGTACTTC. It encodes CASSTGQGYQETQYF.

The chain links TRBV27 to TRBJ1-4, with D uncertain. The V gene's germline CDR1 is MNHEY and CDR2 SMNVEV (reference sequence). This CDR3 spans 16 amino acids. V lost 2 bases and J lost 4, with 14 bases in between. The CDR3 spells CASSLDGFGLNEKLFF. In DNA, the CDR3 is TGTGCCAGCAGTTTAGACGGTTTTGGGCTTAATGAAAAACTGTTTTTT.

The rearrangement uses TRBV10-3 and TRBJ1-1, with D tentatively TRBD1 (5 bases). V lost 2 bases to trimming and J lost 1 base, with 8 bases between them. The CDR3 has 14 amino acids. The germline gives CDR1 ENHRY, CDR2 SYGVKD. CDR3 sequence: CAISERGGNTEAFF. As DNA, the CDR3 is TGTGCCATCAGTGAGAGGGGCGGGAACACTGAAGCTTTCTTT.

The rearrangement uses TRBV7-9 and TRBJ1-5; 7 bases match TRBD1. CDR1 and CDR2 from the germline V gene are SEHNR and FQNEAQ (reference sequence). With V trimmed by 5 bases and J by 4 bases, 5 bases remained unmatched. The length of the CDR3 is 14 residues. CDR3 in DNA: TGTGCCAGCAGCCGGGACAGCCAAAATCAGCCCCAGCATTTT. This codes for CASSRDSQNQPQHF.

This clone turned up a few times. The chain recombines TRBV10-3 with TRBJ1-2; D is uncertain. This CDR3 spans 12 amino acids. Germline CDR1 reads ENHRY; CDR2 reads SYGVKD. Trimming shortened V by 10 bases and J by 13 bases, and 22 bases separated the two germline ends. CDR3 sequence (DNA): TGTGCCACCGCTGTCTTGACCGAGGCCCTCACCTTC. It is translated as CATAVLTEALTF.

The chain recombines TRBV27 with TRBJ2-5, with D possibly TRBD2 on 6 matching bases. Trimming pared 5 bases from V and 1 base from J, leaving 14 bases between. Germline V gives CDR1 MNHEY, CDR2 SMNVEV (reference sequence). The CDR3 has 15 amino acids. The CDR3 here is CASSALGGSQETQYF. The CDR3 DNA sequence: TGTGCCAGCAGTGCTCTTGGGGGGTCCCAAGAGACCCAGTACTTC.

This clone was seen once. This sequence joins TRBV2 and TRBJ1-2; 8 nucleotides match TRBD1. With 8 bases clipped from V and 6 bases from J, the junction kept 14 bases outside the gene matches. From germline, CDR1 is SNHLY and CDR2 FYNNEI. This CDR3 has 15 residues. The CDR3 nucleotides read TGTGCCAGCTTGTTAACCGGGACAGGAGATAATGGCTACACCTTC. Residues: CASLLTGTGDNGYTF. Complete variable domain (other parts from reference TRBV2 and TRBJ1-2): EPEVTQTPSHQVTQMGQEVILRCVPISNHLYFYWYRQILGQKVEFLVSFYNNEISEKSEIFDDQFSVERPDGSNFTLKIRSTKLEDSAMYFCASLLTGTGDNGYTFGSGTRLTVV.

The V call is TRBV7-3, the J call TRBJ2-1; TRBD2 agrees at 7 bases. V shed 5 bases and J 0 bases; nucleotides not matched to a gene: 7. Germline CDR1 is SGHTA and CDR2 is FQGTGA. This CDR3 is built from 16 residues. CDR3 sequence: CASSAQAGSSYNEQFF. The DNA of the CDR3 is TGTGCCAGCAGCGCCCAAGCGGGGAGCTCCTACAATGAGCAGTTCTTC.

The chain employs TRBV9 and TRBJ1-1; D is undetermined. CDR1 is SGDLS, CDR2 YYNGEE, per germline. V lost 3 bases and J lost 0, with 6 bases in between. The CDR3 sequence is 13 residues long. As DNA, the CDR3 is TGTGCCAGCAGCGCCACAGTGAACACTGAAGCTTTCTTT. This sequence encodes CASSATVNTEAFF.

The V gene is TRBV5-5, the J gene TRBJ2-7, with TRBD1 identical over 10 bases. This CDR3 is built from 13 residues. The V gene end was trimmed by 4 bases and the J gene end by 7 bases; junction bases not matched to a gene: 5. Germline V gives CDR1 SGHKS, CDR2 YYEKEE (reference sequence). For the CDR3, the DNA is TGTGCCAGCAGCCGACAGGGGGCCGGGGAGCAGTACTTC. It translates to CASSRQGAGEQYF.

The V and J genes are TRBV29-1 and TRBJ1-4; weak D call: TRBD1 (5 bases). Germline loops: CDR1 SQVTM, CDR2 ANQGSEA. Trimming removed 6 bases from V and 7 bases from J, with 15 bases in between. The CDR3 runs to 13 residues. This CDR3 is CSVAGTKSEKLFF. DNA of the CDR3: TGCAGCGTGGCCGGGACTAAAAGTGAAAAACTGTTTTTT.

The CDR3 protein is CASSPQGINTGELFF. The CDR3 coding sequence is TGTGCCAGCAGCCCCCAGGGGATTAACACCGGGGAGCTGTTTTTT. The chain uses TRBV7-9 and TRBJ2-2; a possible D gene is TRBD1 (6 bases). Trimming removed 5 bases at V and 2 bases at J, with 12 bases between. The germline gives CDR1 SEHNR, CDR2 FQNEAQ (reference sequence). This CDR3 comprises 15 residues.

The V gene is TRBV7-2, the J gene TRBJ2-7; D remains ambiguous. Trimming cost V 5 bases and J 0 bases, with 5 bases left between them. CDR3 length equals 12 residues. Germline lookup yields CDR1 SGHTA and CDR2 FQGNSA. CDR3 residues: CASSDSSYEQYF. The DNA for the CDR3 is TGTGCCAGCAGCGATAGCTCCTACGAGCAGTACTTC.

The chain links TRBV18 to TRBJ2-5, with a weak D call TRBD1 (5 bases). Germline V lookup: CDR1 KGHSH, CDR2 LQKENI. The V end lost 0 bases, the J end lost 0 bases, and 17 bases lay between the germline ends. The CDR3 sequence is 18 residues long. CDR3 nucleotide sequence: TGTGCCAGCTCACCACCACGATCCTCAGGGTATCACCAAGAGACCCAGTACTTC. This sequence encodes CASSPPRSSGYHQETQYF.

This clone showed up just a few times. The genes are TRBV10-3 and TRBJ1-3, with 7 bases identical to TRBD1. The germline V gene encodes CDR1 ENHRY and CDR2 SYGVKD. The length of the CDR3 is 19 residues. Trimming cost V 3 bases and J 0 bases; bases outside gene matches: 14. The CDR3 here is CAISDPTRQGRSSGNTIYF. The CDR3 bases are TGTGCCATCAGTGACCCAACCCGACAGGGAAGGAGCTCTGGAAACACCATATATTTT.

This chain uses TRBV9 with TRBJ2-7; TRBD2 matches 10 bases. Per the germline V gene, CDR1 is SGDLS and CDR2 is YYNGEE. The trim removed 4 bases at V and 5 bases at J, leaving 9 bases unmatched. The CDR3 consists of 15 residues. CDR3 nucleotides: TGTGCCAGCAGCACTTTGAGCGGGGGGGCGGACGAGCAGTACTTC. As protein: CASSTLSGGADEQYF.

The chain has TRBV11-2 and TRBJ2-1; TRBD2 aligns across 8 bases. Germline lookup yields CDR1 SGHAT and CDR2 FQNNGV. This CDR3 has 16 amino acids. V lost 2 bases to trimming and J lost 5 bases; unmatched junction nucleotides: 8. The CDR3 nucleotides are TGTGCCAGCAGCTTATCGGGCGGGGGGCCAAACAATGAGCAGTTCTTC. The encoded protein is CASSLSGGGPNNEQFF.

CDR3 residues: CASSLESGSTDTQYF. The CDR3 nucleotides are TGTGCCAGCAGCTTAGAGTCAGGTAGCACAGATACGCAGTATTTT. The chain is built from TRBV11-3 and TRBJ2-3; D is unclear. From germline, CDR1 is SGHNT and CDR2 YENEEA. The CDR3 extends over 15 amino acids. Deletions cut 0 bases from V and 0 bases from J, with 7 bases between.

This clone was counted a few times. This chain links TRBV5-1 with TRBJ1-6; 12 nucleotides match TRBD1. The trim removed 4 bases at V and 9 bases at J, leaving 5 bases unmatched. The CDR3 runs 15 residues. Germline-derived CDR1 and CDR2 are SGHRS and YFSETQ. DNA of the CDR3: TGCGCCAGCAGCACCGGGACAGGGGGCGTTTCACCCCTCCACTTT. It is translated as CASSTGTGGVSPLHF.

The gene calls are TRBV5-1 and TRBJ1-4; 10 positions agree with TRBD1. The V segment lost 6 bases and the J segment 9 bases; nucleotides outside the gene matches: 8. The CDR3 is 14 amino acids. Germline values: CDR1 SGHRS, CDR2 YFSETQ. The CDR3 bases are TGCGCCAGCATGGAGACAGGGGGCGTACAAAAACTGTTTTTT. The encoded protein is CASMETGGVQKLFF.

In regard to this clone: Other DNA sequences of this sample code for an identical CDR3. The chain is built from TRBV7-9 and TRBJ2-2; a possible D gene is TRBD1 (5 bases). This CDR3 has 15 amino acids. Germline CDR1 SEHNR, CDR2 FQNEAQ (reference sequence). V lost 2 bases, J lost 5 bases, and 12 bases lay in between. The chain's CDR3 is CASSLRQGRTGELFF. The CDR3 nucleotides read TGTGCCAGCAGCTTAAGGCAGGGTCGGACCGGGGAGCTGTTTTTT. Combining the CDR3 with reference TRBV7-9 and TRBJ2-2 gives the whole variable domain DTGVSQNPRHKITKRGQNVTFRCDPISEHNRLYWYRQTLGQGPEFLTYFQNEAQLEKSRLLSDRFSAERPKGSFSTLEIQRTEQGDSAMYLCASSLRQGRTGELFFGEGSRLTVL.

J is TRBJ1-2 and V is TRBV20-1; a possible D gene is TRBD1 (6 bases). This CDR3 region has 12 residues. The germline gives CDR1 DFQATT, CDR2 SNEGSKA (reference sequence). The V gene lost 3 bases and the J gene lost 4 bases, with 9 bases spanning the gap. CDR3 nucleotides: TGCAGTGCTAGTGGACAGCTCTATGGCTACACCTTC. Its translation is CSASGQLYGYTF.

This chain links TRBV5-6 with TRBJ2-7; D perhaps matches TRBD1 (6 bases). With 3 bases removed from V and 4 bases from J, the gap between germline ends came to 11 bases. The CDR3 length is 13 residues. Germline CDR1 SGHDT, CDR2 YYEEEE. This chain's CDR3 is CASSSTGSYEQYF. Written as DNA, the CDR3 is TGTGCCAGCAGCTCTACAGGGTCTTACGAGCAGTACTTC.

This chain links TRBV11-3 with TRBJ2-2; 7 nucleotides agree with TRBD2. This CDR3 contains 17 residues. Germline values: CDR1 SGHNT, CDR2 YENEEA. Trimming took 5 bases from V and 0 from J; bases not matched to a gene: 9. The CDR3 region is CASSPIGGWSNTGELFF. CDR3 bases: TGTGCCAGCAGCCCAATCGGGGGGTGGTCGAACACCGGGGAGCTGTTTTTT.

V is TRBV18 and J is TRBJ1-1; D possibly corresponds to TRBD1 (5 bases). Trimming shortened V by 6 bases and J by 5 bases, and 16 bases separated the two germline ends. This CDR3 spans 14 amino acids. The germline CDR1 and CDR2 sequences are KGHSH and LQKENI. This chain's CDR3 is CASSPPWGGTEAFF. For the CDR3, the DNA is TGTGCCAGCTCCCCTCCCTGGGGGGGAACTGAAGCTTTCTTT.

The V gene is TRBV12-3 or TRBV12-4, the J gene TRBJ1-5; D remains ambiguous. CDR3 length: 13 residues. The germline V and J ends were trimmed by 3 bases and 4 bases, with 7 bases remaining between them. The DNA for the CDR3 is TGTGCCAGCAGTTTGAGGGAGAATCAGCCCCAGCATTTT. Translated, it gives CASSLRENQPQHF.